This T cell receptor (beta chain) was documented in a study of CXCR3-negative and CXCR3-positive naive CD8 T cells. Study-level results: CXCR3-positive naive cells had more hydrophobic TRB CDR3s than CXCR3-negative naive cells.

Concerning this clonotype itself: The antigen remains undetermined.

cDNA libraries for TRB were generated by 5' RACE incorporating UMI labels. TCRdb re-called the 5' RACE reads; one entry per CDR3 protein, DNA not given. The table gives around 50,000 distinct CDR3 sequences; the top ten clones make up over 0.45% of it. The sequence was obtained from a human donor in good health. Some clones in this sample may be carry-over from other donors' samples. Sequencing was done on a sample of naive CXCR3+ CD8+ T cells from blood. Indicated subset: CD45RO-CCR7+CD27+CD95- naive CD8+ T cells expressing CXCR3 (TNR3+).

The CDR3 here is CASVSQAEKLFF. This sequence joins TRBV7-9 and TRBJ1-4; with no DNA, the TCRdb D assignment of TRBD1 cannot be verified. Germline V gives CDR1 SEHNR, CDR2 FQNEAQ (reference sequence). The length of the CDR3 is 12 residues.